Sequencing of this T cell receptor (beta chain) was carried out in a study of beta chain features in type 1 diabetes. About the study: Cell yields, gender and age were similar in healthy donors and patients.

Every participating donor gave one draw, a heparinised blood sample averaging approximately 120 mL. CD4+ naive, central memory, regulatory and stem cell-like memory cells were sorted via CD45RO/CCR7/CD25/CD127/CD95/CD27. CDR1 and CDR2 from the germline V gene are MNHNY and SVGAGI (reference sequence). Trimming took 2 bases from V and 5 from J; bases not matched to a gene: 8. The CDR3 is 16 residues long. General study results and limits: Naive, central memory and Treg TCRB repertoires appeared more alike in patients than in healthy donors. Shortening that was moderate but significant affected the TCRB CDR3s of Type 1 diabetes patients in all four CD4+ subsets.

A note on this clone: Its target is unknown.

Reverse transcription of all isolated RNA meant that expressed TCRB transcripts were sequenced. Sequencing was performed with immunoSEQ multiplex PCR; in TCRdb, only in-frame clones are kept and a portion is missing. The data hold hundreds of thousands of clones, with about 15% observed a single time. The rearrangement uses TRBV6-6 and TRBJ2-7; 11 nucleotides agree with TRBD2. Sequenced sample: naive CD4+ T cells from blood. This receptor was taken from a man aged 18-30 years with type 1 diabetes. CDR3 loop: CASSYGSGRVIDEQYF. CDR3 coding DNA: TGTGCCAGCAGTTACGGTAGCGGGAGGGTGATCGACGAGCAGTACTTC.